A selection of T cell receptor beta chains follows, all from one sample in a study of T cell responses to AZD1222 COVID-19 vaccine. The method was immunoSEQ multiplex PCR; TCRdb's version includes in-frame clones alone and lacks a portion of them. The table shows 110,000 to 150,000 clones, with approximately 92% occurring only once. Sequences were derived from peripheral blood, sampled on day 0 of AZD1222 vaccination. The receptors come from an adult in good health. Each CDR3 is given with its conserved first and last residue. D genes are given only for firm matches. Not all rows give a size; the values are once, few, many and, for expanded clones, a class.

J	size	V	D	CDR3	DNA
TRBJ2-7	NA	TRBV7-2	TRBD2	CASSPFGTSGAYEQYF	TGTGCCAGCAGCCCTTTTGGGACTAGCGGGGCCTACGAGCAGTACTTC
TRBJ1-1	NA	TRBV12-3/TRBV12-4	NA	CASSSLPYTEAFF	TGTGCCAGCAGCTCTCTTCCCTACACTGAAGCTTTCTTT
TRBJ1-2	NA	TRBV6-5	TRBD1	CASRTLGQGHGYTF	TGTGCCAGCAGGACCTTGGGACAGGGGCATGGCTACACCTTC
TRBJ2-4	NA	TRBV12-3/TRBV12-4	NA	CASSRKNIQYF	TGTGCCAGCAGTCGGAAAAACATTCAGTACTTC
TRBJ1-2	NA	TRBV6-1	NA	CASSEPAGRIRGYTF	TGTGCCAGCAGTGAACCGGCAGGCAGGATTCGTGGCTACACCTTC
TRBJ1-3	few	TRBV11-2	NA	CASSLISSTSGNTIYF	TGTGCCAGCAGCCTCATCTCCTCGACCTCTGGAAACACCATATATTTT
TRBJ2-7	NA	TRBV29-1	NA	CSASSPRGSYEQYF	TGCAGCGCCTCTTCGCCCAGGGGTTCGTACGAGCAGTACTTC
TRBJ2-1	NA	TRBV3-1/TRBV3-2	NA	CASSPGGRSYNEQFF	TGTGCCAGCAGCCCAGGTGGTCGCTCCTACAATGAGCAGTTCTTC
TRBJ1-2	NA	TRBV6-2/TRBV6-3	NA	CASSYLSSSPGLPYGYTF	TGTGCCAGCAGTTACCTATCGAGCAGCCCGGGCCTACCCTATGGCTACACCTTC
TRBJ1-5	NA	TRBV10-2	TRBD1	CASKAGQINQPQHF	TGCGCCAGCAAGGCGGGACAGATAAATCAGCCCCAGCATTTT
TRBJ2-3	NA	TRBV5-1	NA	CASSLSKVADTQYF	TGCGCCAGCAGCTTGTCCAAAGTCGCAGATACGCAGTATTTT
TRBJ2-2	NA	TRBV5-5	NA	CASLPSPNTGELFF	TGTGCCAGCTTACCGAGTCCGAACACCGGGGAGCTGTTTTTT
TRBJ2-5	NA	TRBV6-5	NA	CASTDGSTGETQYF	TGTGCCAGCACCGATGGCTCCACCGGGGAGACCCAGTACTTC
TRBJ1-1	NA	TRBV7-9	NA	CASSFPGPNTEAFF	TGTGCCAGCAGCTTTCCGGGCCCGAACACTGAAGCTTTCTTT
TRBJ1-2	NA	TRBV27	TRBD1	CASSSNRGPIPYGYTF	TGTGCCAGCAGTTCCAACAGGGGGCCCATACCGTATGGCTACACCTTC
TRBJ2-7	few	TRBV4-1	NA	CASSQPGAIGQYF	TGCGCCAGCAGCCAACCCGGGGCCATTGGGCAGTACTTC
TRBJ1-6	NA	TRBV3-1/TRBV3-2	NA	CASSQDSNSPLHF	TGTGCCAGCAGCCAGGATTCTAATTCACCCCTCCACTTT
TRBJ2-3	NA	TRBV6-4	NA	CASSNSATDTQYF	TGTGCCAGCAGTAATAGCGCGACAGATACGCAGTATTTT
TRBJ2-1	NA	TRBV12-3/TRBV12-4	NA	CASSFSSEGFF	TGTGCCAGCAGTTTCTCGTCTGAGGGATTCTTC
TRBJ1-2	NA	TRBV19	NA	CASSSSGSERIGYTF	TGTGCCAGTAGTTCCTCAGGGTCGGAGCGTATCGGCTACACCTTC
TRBJ2-2	NA	TRBV29-1	TRBD1	CSAEGVGGQGTGELFF	TGCAGCGCCGAAGGAGTGGGAGGACAGGGTACCGGGGAGCTGTTTTTT
TRBJ2-5	NA	TRBV19	TRBD2	CASRGTNQETQYF	TGTGCCAGTAGGGGGACTAACCAAGAGACCCAGTACTTC
TRBJ2-3	once	TRBV12-2	NA	CASRPGRSSGGASTDTQYF	TGTGCAAGTCGCCCCGGGCGGAGTAGCGGGGGCGCTAGCACAGATACGCAGTATTTT
TRBJ2-2	NA	TRBV7-3	TRBD1	CASSFKGASTGELFF	TGTGCCAGCAGCTTCAAGGGGGCATCCACCGGGGAGCTGTTTTTT
TRBJ2-3	NA	TRBV19	NA	CASSIRGGADTQYF	TGTGCCAGTAGTATACGGGGCGGTGCAGATACGCAGTATTTT
TRBJ2-7	NA	TRBV3-1/TRBV3-2	TRBD2	CASSQVAGTTYEQYF	TGTGCCAGCAGCCAAGTAGCGGGAACAACCTACGAGCAGTACTTC
TRBJ2-3	NA	TRBV2	TRBD1	CARRQGYTDTQYF	TGTGCCAGGCGACAGGGGTACACAGATACGCAGTATTTT
TRBJ2-2	NA	TRBV5-4	NA	CASRRLNGSGELFF	TGTGCCAGCAGACGCCTGAACGGGAGCGGGGAGCTGTTTTTT
TRBJ1-4	NA	TRBV30	TRBD1	CAWSGDRGTANEKLFF	TGTGCCTGGAGTGGGGACAGGGGGACGGCTAATGAAAAACTGTTTTTT
TRBJ2-2	NA	TRBV4-1	TRBD2	CASGGLAGVGTGELFF	TGCGCCAGCGGGGGACTAGCGGGAGTGGGGACCGGGGAGCTGTTTTTT
TRBJ2-6	NA	TRBV20-1	NA	CSARDTQLRF	TGCAGTGCTAGAGATACCCAGTTAAGGTTC
TRBJ2-5	NA	TRBV18	NA	CASSPQRDSQETQYF	TGTGCCAGCTCACCGCAGCGGGACAGTCAAGAGACCCAGTACTTC
TRBJ2-5	NA	TRBV6-5	TRBD1	CASRIWTGEGGTQYF	TGTGCCAGCAGGATATGGACAGGGGAGGGTGGGACCCAGTACTTC
TRBJ1-1	NA	TRBV7-8	TRBD1	CASTQRAGTGTLAEAFF	TGTGCCAGCACCCAAAGGGCCGGGACAGGAACCCTTGCTGAAGCTTTCTTT
TRBJ2-1	NA	TRBV5-1	TRBD2	CASSLWGMMAGASLDEQFF	TGCGCCAGCAGCTTGTGGGGTATGATGGCGGGAGCTTCCCTCGATGAGCAGTTCTTC
TRBJ1-5	NA	TRBV30	NA	CAWRPGHGNYQPQHF	TGTGCCTGGAGACCGGGACATGGCAACTATCAGCCCCAGCATTTT
TRBJ2-7	NA	TRBV6-5	NA	CASSYSWQRHYEQYF	TGTGCCAGCAGTTACAGCTGGCAGCGCCACTACGAGCAGTACTTC
TRBJ2-2	NA	TRBV6-5	NA	CASSYNTTSAGELFF	TGTGCCAGCAGTTACAACACGACGAGCGCCGGGGAGCTGTTTTTT
TRBJ2-1	NA	TRBV27	TRBD2	CASSHTVPLAGGVGSYNEQFF	TGTGCCAGCAGCCATACAGTCCCACTAGCGGGAGGAGTAGGCTCCTACAATGAGCAGTTCTTC
TRBJ2-1	once	TRBV7-9	NA	CASSSRLNSYNEQFF	TGTGCCAGCAGCTCGAGACTGAACTCCTACAATGAGCAGTTCTTC
TRBJ2-2	many	TRBV7-9	TRBD1	CASGDRVGELFF	TGTGCCAGCGGCGACAGGGTCGGGGAGCTGTTTTTT
TRBJ1-5	NA	TRBV10-3	NA	CAISEGDQPQHF	TGTGCCATCAGTGAGGGGGACCAGCCCCAGCATTTT